Below are 3 T cell receptor beta chains sequenced from a single sample in a study of T cells in women clearing cervical HPV infection. Sequencing used immunoSEQ multiplex PCR; TCRdb keeps in-frame clones, though not all of them. Its listing shows tens of thousands of clones. Input material: blood buffy coat. These receptors all come from a woman aged 18 to 75 with a cervical HPV16 infection that either progressed to CIN3+ or cleared (not recorded which).

With respect to this clone: The read ends 3 residues shy of where the CDR3 ends; the end is completed using the germline J gene. The chain is built from TRBV27 and TRBJ2-3; tentative D call: TRBD2 (6 bases). Germline V gene sequence: CDR1 MNHEY, CDR2 SMNVEV (reference sequence). V was clipped by 8 bases and J by 5 bases, with 14 bases between them. The CDR3 contains 13 residues. The CDR3 region is CASRGLHGDTQYF. The CDR3 DNA, read in part, is TGTGCCAGCCGAGGACTACACGGAGATACG.

Comment on this clone: From the germline J gene comes the end of the CDR3, since the read stops 3 residues before it. Other DNA sequences of this sample code for an identical CDR3. The chain carries TRBV20-1 and TRBJ1-3; 7 nucleotides match TRBD1. Germline V gives CDR1 DFQATT, CDR2 SNEGSKA (reference sequence). V shed 5 bases, J shed 8 bases, and the junction held 9 bases outside the gene matches. The CDR3 length is 13 residues. The CDR3 DNA, read in part, is TGCAGTGCTTTATACAGGGGACGGGACACC. Amino acid sequence: CSALYRGRDT. The CDR3 reads in full as CSALYRGRDTIYF.

Worth noting for this clone: The read ends 3 residues early relative to the CDR3; the germline J gene fills the gap. The gene calls are TRBV5-6 and TRBJ1-2; D possibly corresponds to TRBD1 (6 bases). Germline V CDR1 and CDR2: SGHDT, YYEEEE. There are 13 residues in the CDR3. Trimming left V 3 bases short and J 5 bases short, with 11 bases between. CDR3 sequence reads: CASSSRTEYGYTF. CDR3 bases read: TGTGCCAGCAGCTCCAGGACAGAGTATGGC.